The entry below describes one TCR beta chain. This sample is drawn from a study of blood T cell repertoires in COVID-19. Study details: Acute and convalescent COVID-19 specimens originated in the United States, Italy and Spain.

CDR1 and CDR2 from the germline V gene are SGHRS and YFSETQ. Trimming took off 5 bases at V and 2 bases at J, with 6 bases between the two ends. This CDR3 has 12 residues. Some clones are missing from TCRdb's copy, which holds only in-frame ones; the method was immunoSEQ multiplex PCR. The sample lists some 530,000 clones, approximately 86% seen once, with more than 7.5% in the top ten. The sequence came from a woman aged 55-70 years who had recovered from COVID-19. The rearrangement joins TRBV5-1 to TRBJ2-3; D unclear. The sample taken for sequencing was PBMCs or T cells enriched from blood (not recorded which). In nucleotides, the CDR3 is TGCGCCAGCAGTCAAAACACAGATACGCAGTATTTT. Translating gives CASSQNTDTQYF.